This TCR beta chain derives from a study of control samples from healthy donors and cancer patients. The CDR3 contains 16 residues. The V and J ends lost 7 bases and 6 bases, in that order; junction bases with no gene match: 11. CDR1 and CDR2 (germline): SGHTA, FQGNSA. Method: immunoSEQ multiplex PCR; TCRdb's copy keeps in-frame clones and lacks some. Found here are about 50,000 clones, 88% of them singletons; the top ten hold roughly 43%. The sample comprised PBMCs. This receptor was taken from a man over 45 with head and neck cancer. The chain joins TRBV7-2 to TRBJ2-3, with 12 bases fitting TRBD2. CDR3 nucleotide sequence: TGTGCCAGCACCGTTAGACTAGCGGGGGTTGGGGATACGCAGTATTTT. As protein: CASTVRLAGVGDTQYF. The whole variable domain, filled in from reference TRBV7-2 and TRBJ2-3, reads GAGVSQSPSNKVTEKGKDVELRCDPISGHTALYWYRQSLGQGLEFLIYFQGNSAPDKSGLPSDRFSAERTGGSVSTLTIQRTQQEDSAVYLCASTVRLAGVGDTQYFGPGTRLTVL.